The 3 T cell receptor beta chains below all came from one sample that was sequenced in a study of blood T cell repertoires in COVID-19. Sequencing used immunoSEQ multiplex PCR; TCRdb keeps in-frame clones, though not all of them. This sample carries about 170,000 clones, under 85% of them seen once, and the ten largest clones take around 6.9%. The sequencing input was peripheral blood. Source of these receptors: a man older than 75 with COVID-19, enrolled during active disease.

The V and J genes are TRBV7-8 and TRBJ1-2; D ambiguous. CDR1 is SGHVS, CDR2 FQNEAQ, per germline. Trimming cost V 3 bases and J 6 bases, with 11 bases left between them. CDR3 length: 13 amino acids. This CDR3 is CASSLGGYDGYTF. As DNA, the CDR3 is TGTGCCAGCAGCTTGGGAGGCTACGATGGCTACACCTTC.

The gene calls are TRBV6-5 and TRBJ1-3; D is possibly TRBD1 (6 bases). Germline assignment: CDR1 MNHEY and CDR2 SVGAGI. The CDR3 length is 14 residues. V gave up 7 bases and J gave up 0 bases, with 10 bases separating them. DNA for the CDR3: TGTGCCAGCAACCCGGACAGCTCTGGAAACACCATATATTTT. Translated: CASNPDSSGNTIYF.

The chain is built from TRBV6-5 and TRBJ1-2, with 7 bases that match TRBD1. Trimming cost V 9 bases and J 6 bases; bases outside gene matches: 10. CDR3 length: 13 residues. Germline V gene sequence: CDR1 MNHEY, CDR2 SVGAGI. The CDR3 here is CASSEVGGDGYTF. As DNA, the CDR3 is TGTGCCAGTTCAGAGGTAGGGGGCGATGGCTACACCTTC.